The sequence of this T cell receptor (beta chain) was determined in a study of cytomegalovirus exposure and HLA in healthy donors. The primer mix had 60 Vbeta and 13 Jbeta primers. Here immunoSEQ multiplex PCR was the method, and the copy in TCRdb shows in-frame clones only, minus some. This table holds roughly 190,000 clones, over 60% found once. The CDR3 consists of 14 residues. V was pared by 0 bases and J by 8 bases, with 11 bases between. CDR1 and CDR2 from the germline V gene are SGHRS and YFSETQ. Study observations and caveats: Some segments of the V type, notably TRBV6-2 and TRBV6-3, were excluded as indistinguishable.

With respect to this clone: The antigen is not known.

The sequence derives from a woman aged 40-49 years in good health and CMV-seronegative. The chain couples TRBV5-1 to TRBJ1-4, with D unclear. The sample consisted of PBMCs. In nucleotides, the CDR3 is TGCGCCAGCAGCTTGGCTCGGGAGGACGAAAAACTGTTTTTT. It codes for CASSLAREDEKLFF. The whole variable domain, remainder taken from reference TRBV5-1 and TRBJ1-4, is KAGVTQTPRYLIKTRGQQVTLSCSPISGHRSVSWYQQTPGQGLQFLFEYFSETQRNKGNFPGRFSGRQFSNSRSEMNVSTLELGDSALYLCASSLAREDEKLFFGSGTQLSVL.